The rows below give T cell receptor beta chains drawn from one sample of a study of CD8+CD57+ T cells in acquired aplastic anemia. TCRdb recomputed calls from the reads with MiXCR, one row per CDR3 protein. The sample yields about 150,000 distinct CDR3 sequences, about 48% seen once. Material for sequencing was sorted CD4+, CD8+, or CD8+CD57+ T cells (not recorded which) from PBMCs. The source is a human donor with aplastic anemia. Each CDR3 is given with its conserved first and last residue. D genes are given only for firm matches. The size of a clone is reported for some rows only, either as once, few or many, or as a class for expanded clones.

DNA: TGTGCCAGCAGCTGGACAGTACAGAACACCGGGGAGCTGTTTTTT; CDR3: CASSWTVQNTGELFF; length: 15; D: -; J: TRBJ2-2; V: TRBV13; size: many
DNA: TGTGCCAGCAGTAAAGGACTACATGAGCAGTTCTTC; CDR3: CASSKGLHEQFF; length: 12; D: -; J: TRBJ2-1; V: TRBV12-3/TRBV12-4; size: many
DNA: TGTGCCAGCAGCTCAGGACAGGTTTACACCGGGGAGCTGTTTTTT; CDR3: CASSSGQVYTGELFF; length: 15; D: TRBD1; J: TRBJ2-2; V: TRBV7-9; size: many
DNA: TGCAGTGCCGTTCGGACAGGGTTGCGTAGTCAGCCCCAGCATTTT; CDR3: CSAVRTGLRSQPQHF; length: 15; D: TRBD1; J: TRBJ1-5; V: TRBV20-1; size: -
DNA: TGCAGCGTTGCTCAGGGGGGACTTTATGGCTACACCTTC; CDR3: CSVAQGGLYGYTF; length: 13; D: TRBD1; J: TRBJ1-2; V: TRBV29-1; size: -
DNA: TGCGCCAGCAGCCAAGCACCAGGAGATGAAGCTTTCTTT; CDR3: CASSQAPGDEAFF; length: 13; D: -; J: TRBJ1-1; V: TRBV4-1; size: many
DNA: TGTGCCAGCTTCCCGGGACTGACGAACACTGAAGCTTTCTTT; CDR3: CASFPGLTNTEAFF; length: 14; D: -; J: TRBJ1-1; V: TRBV6-2/TRBV6-3; size: many
DNA: TGTGCCAGCAGTTTGCGACAGGGAGGACGTGGCTACACCTTC; CDR3: CASSLRQGGRGYTF; length: 14; D: TRBD1; J: TRBJ1-2; V: TRBV2; size: -
DNA: TGCAGCCTTAAAGACCACAACGATGGGGGGACCCAGTACTTC; CDR3: CSLKDHNDGGTQYF; length: 14; D: -; J: TRBJ2-5; V: TRBV20-1; size: once
DNA: TGTGCCAGCGCCGCCCGGGTCGATACGCAGTATTTT; CDR3: CASAARVDTQYF; length: 12; D: -; J: TRBJ2-3; V: TRBV27; size: many
DNA: TGCAGCGGACAGGGGGCGTCTTCCCACGAGCAGTACTTC; CDR3: CSGQGASSHEQYF; length: 13; D: TRBD1; J: TRBJ2-7; V: TRBV29-1; size: few
DNA: TGTGCCAGTTCAGGCGACCCCCACTCTGGGGCCAACGTCCTGACTTTC; CDR3: CASSGDPHSGANVLTF; length: 16; D: -; J: TRBJ2-6; V: TRBV2; size: many
DNA: TGTGCCATCAGTGAGTCGCTAGCGGGAGAAAAATCCTACGAGCAGTACTTC; CDR3: CAISESLAGEKSYEQYF; length: 17; D: TRBD2; J: TRBJ2-7; V: TRBV10-3; size: -
DNA: TGTGCCATCAGTAGGCAGAGCACAGATACGCAGTATTTT; CDR3: CAISRQSTDTQYF; length: 13; D: -; J: TRBJ2-3; V: TRBV10-3; size: -
DNA: TGTGCCAGCAGCGCAACCGGGACAGAAAATTACAATGAGCAGTTCTTC; CDR3: CASSATGTENYNEQFF; length: 16; D: TRBD1; J: TRBJ2-1; V: TRBV5-4; size: many
DNA: TGTGCCAGCTATAGGGGAGCCGGCTACACCTTC; CDR3: CASYRGAGYTF; length: 11; D: -; J: TRBJ1-2; V: TRBV2; size: -
DNA: TGCAGTGCTAGTAAATCAGGGTGGGGTGGCTACACCTTC; CDR3: CSASKSGWGGYTF; length: 13; D: -; J: TRBJ1-2; V: TRBV20-1; size: -
DNA: TGTGCCATCCTCCGAGACCCAACGAGGGGCTATGGCTACACCTTC; CDR3: CAILRDPTRGYGYTF; length: 15; D: -; J: TRBJ1-2; V: TRBV2; size: many
DNA: TGTGCCAGCAGTCCACCGGGACAGGGGTGGACCGGGGAGCTGTTTTTT; CDR3: CASSPPGQGWTGELFF; length: 16; D: TRBD1; J: TRBJ2-2; V: TRBV12-3/TRBV12-4; size: -
DNA: TGTGCCAGCAGCTCGGCGCCGACTAGGGGGGATTACAATGAGCAGTTCTTC; CDR3: CASSSAPTRGDYNEQFF; length: 17; D: -; J: TRBJ2-1; V: TRBV11-1; size: many
DNA: TGTGCCAGCAGCTTCCTACCGGGACAGGGGGACACCGGGGAGCTGTTTTTT; CDR3: CASSFLPGQGDTGELFF; length: 17; D: TRBD1; J: TRBJ2-2; V: TRBV11-1; size: few
DNA: TGCAGCGTTGAATCCGGGGGGCGAGGGACCTACGAGCAGTACTTC; CDR3: CSVESGGRGTYEQYF; length: 15; D: -; J: TRBJ2-7; V: TRBV29-1; size: many
DNA: TGTGCCAGCAGCTTAGAGGCCCCTAGGACTCAAGGAGAGACCCAGTACTTC; CDR3: CASSLEAPRTQGETQYF; length: 17; D: -; J: TRBJ2-5; V: TRBV7-6; size: many
DNA: TGCGCCAGCAGTGTGGACAGTAGCTCTGGAAACACCATATATTTT; CDR3: CASSVDSSSGNTIYF; length: 15; D: -; J: TRBJ1-3; V: TRBV10-1; size: -
DNA: TGTGCCAGCAGTTTGAACAGGGGATTTGGCTACACCTTC; CDR3: CASSLNRGFGYTF; length: 13; D: TRBD1; J: TRBJ1-2; V: TRBV27; size: many
DNA: TGTGCCAGTATTGGGACCGCGAACACCGGGGAGCTGTTTTTT; CDR3: CASIGTANTGELFF; length: 14; D: -; J: TRBJ2-2; V: TRBV19; size: -
DNA: TGCGCCAGCAGCTCGAGTCGTGGGGACGGTGGAAACACCATATATTTT; CDR3: CASSSSRGDGGNTIYF; length: 16; D: -; J: TRBJ1-3; V: TRBV5-1; size: -
DNA: TGTGCCACCAGCACTACCGACGGAAAGAATGAAAAACTGTTTTTT; CDR3: CATSTTDGKNEKLFF; length: 15; D: -; J: TRBJ1-4; V: TRBV15; size: once
DNA: TGCAGTGCTAGAGATGCGGGACCCCTAACGGATGGCTACACCTTC; CDR3: CSARDAGPLTDGYTF; length: 15; D: -; J: TRBJ1-2; V: TRBV20-1; size: -
DNA: TGTGCCAGCACAGAGACTAGCGGTTCCTACAATGAGCAGTTCTTC; CDR3: CASTETSGSYNEQFF; length: 15; D: TRBD2; J: TRBJ2-1; V: TRBV2; size: few
DNA: TGCAGTGCCAGCAGTTTCATGGGCCCAATCAATGAGCAGTTCTTC; CDR3: CSASSFMGPINEQFF; length: 15; D: -; J: TRBJ2-1; V: TRBV20-1; size: -
DNA: TGTGCCATAGCACGAGCTGACAGCGAGCAGTACTTC; CDR3: CAIARADSEQYF; length: 12; D: -; J: TRBJ2-7; V: TRBV10-3; size: -
DNA: TGCGCCAGCAGCTTAATCAGGACAACGAACACCGGGGAGCTGTTTTTT; CDR3: CASSLIRTTNTGELFF; length: 16; D: -; J: TRBJ2-2; V: TRBV5-1; size: once